This T cell receptor beta chain stems from a study of cytotoxic CD8 clonotypes in ibrutinib-treated CLL. Sequenced by immunoSEQ multiplex PCR; TCRdb stores in-frame clones only, minus some. Among roughly 20,000 clones listed, around 70% were seen once. This receptor was obtained from a human donor with chronic lymphocytic leukemia. The material sequenced was PBMCs, taken before ibrutinib treatment.

The CDR3 DNA reads TGTGCCAGCAGTAGCGGGAGACTCACAGATACGCAGTATTTT. Protein product: CASSSGRLTDTQYF. The rearrangement joins TRBV27 to TRBJ2-3; 8 bases map to TRBD2. The germline V gene encodes CDR1 MNHEY and CDR2 SMNVEV (reference sequence). V shed 5 bases and J 2 bases; nucleotides not matched to a gene: 3. The CDR3 covers 14 residues.